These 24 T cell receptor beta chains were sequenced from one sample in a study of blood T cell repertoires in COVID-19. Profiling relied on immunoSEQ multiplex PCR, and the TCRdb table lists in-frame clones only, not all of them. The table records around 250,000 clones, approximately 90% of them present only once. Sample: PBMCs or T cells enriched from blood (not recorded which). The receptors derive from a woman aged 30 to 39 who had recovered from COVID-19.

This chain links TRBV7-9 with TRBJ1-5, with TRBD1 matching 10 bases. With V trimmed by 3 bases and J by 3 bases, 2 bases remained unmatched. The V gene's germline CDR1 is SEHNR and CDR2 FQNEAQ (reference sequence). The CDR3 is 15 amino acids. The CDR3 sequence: CASSFGTGANQPQHF. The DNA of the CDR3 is TGTGCCAGCAGCTTTGGGACAGGGGCCAATCAGCCCCAGCATTTT.

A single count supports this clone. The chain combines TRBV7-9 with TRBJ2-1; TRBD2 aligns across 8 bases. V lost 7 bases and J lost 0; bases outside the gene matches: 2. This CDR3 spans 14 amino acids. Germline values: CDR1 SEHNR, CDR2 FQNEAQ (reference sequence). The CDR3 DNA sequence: TGTGCCAGCATGCTAGCGGGCTCCTACAATGAGCAGTTCTTC. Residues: CASMLAGSYNEQFF.

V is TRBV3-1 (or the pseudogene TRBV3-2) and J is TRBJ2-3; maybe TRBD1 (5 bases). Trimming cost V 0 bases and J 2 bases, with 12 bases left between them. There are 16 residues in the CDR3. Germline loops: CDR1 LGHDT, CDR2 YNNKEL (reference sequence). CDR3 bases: TGTGCCAGCAGCCAAGAGCTTCGTGGGGCCACAGATACGCAGTATTTT. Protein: CASSQELRGATDTQYF.

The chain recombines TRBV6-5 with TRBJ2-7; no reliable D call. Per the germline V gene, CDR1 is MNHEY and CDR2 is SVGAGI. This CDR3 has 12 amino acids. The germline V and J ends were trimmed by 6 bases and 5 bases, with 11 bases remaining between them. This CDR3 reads CASRGSFHEQYF. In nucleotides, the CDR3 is TGTGCCAGCAGGGGCAGTTTCCACGAGCAGTACTTC.

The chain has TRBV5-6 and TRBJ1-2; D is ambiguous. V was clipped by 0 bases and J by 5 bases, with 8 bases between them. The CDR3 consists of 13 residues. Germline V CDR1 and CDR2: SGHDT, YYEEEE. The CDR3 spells CASSLGGEYGYTF. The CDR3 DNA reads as TGTGCCAGCAGCTTGGGAGGCGAATATGGCTACACCTTC.

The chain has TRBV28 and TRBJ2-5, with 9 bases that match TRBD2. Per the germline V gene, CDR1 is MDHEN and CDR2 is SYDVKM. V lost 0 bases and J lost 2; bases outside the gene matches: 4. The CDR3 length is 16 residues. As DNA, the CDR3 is TGTGCCAGCAGTTTATGGGCTAGCGGGGATCAAGAGACCCAGTACTTC. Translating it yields CASSLWASGDQETQYF.

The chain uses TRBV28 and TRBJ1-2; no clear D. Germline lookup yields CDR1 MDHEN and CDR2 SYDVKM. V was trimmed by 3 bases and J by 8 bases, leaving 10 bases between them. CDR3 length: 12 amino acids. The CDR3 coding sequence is TGTGCCAGCAGTTTTATTGCCGAGGGCTACACCTTC. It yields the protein CASSFIAEGYTF.

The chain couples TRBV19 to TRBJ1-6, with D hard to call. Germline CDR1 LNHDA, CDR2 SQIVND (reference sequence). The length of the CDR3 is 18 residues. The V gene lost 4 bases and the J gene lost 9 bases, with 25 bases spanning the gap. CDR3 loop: CASSKEGSSAISGSPLHF. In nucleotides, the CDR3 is TGTGCCAGTAGTAAAGAGGGTTCTTCCGCGATTTCGGGTTCACCCCTCCACTTT.

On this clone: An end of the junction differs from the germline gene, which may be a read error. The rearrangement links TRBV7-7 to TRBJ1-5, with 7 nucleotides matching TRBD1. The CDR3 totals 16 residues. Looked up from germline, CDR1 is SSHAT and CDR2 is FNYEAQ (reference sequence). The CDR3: CASSSIIRGPDQPQHF. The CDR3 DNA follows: TGTGCTAGCAGCTCGATCATAAGGGGGCCTGATCAGCCCCAGCATTTT. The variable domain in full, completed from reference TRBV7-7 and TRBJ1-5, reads GAGVSQSPRYKVTKRGQDVTLRCDPISSHATLYWYQQALGQGPEFLTYFNYEAQPDKSGLPSDRFSAERPEGSISTLTIQRTEQRDSAMYRCASSSIIRGPDQPQHFGDGTRLSIL.

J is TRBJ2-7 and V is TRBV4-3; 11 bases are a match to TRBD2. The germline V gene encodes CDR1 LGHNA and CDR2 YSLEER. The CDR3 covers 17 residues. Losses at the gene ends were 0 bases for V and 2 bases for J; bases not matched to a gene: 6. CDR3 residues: CASSQELTTSGTYEQYF. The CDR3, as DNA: TGCGCCAGCAGCCAAGAGCTAACGACTAGCGGGACCTACGAGCAGTACTTC.

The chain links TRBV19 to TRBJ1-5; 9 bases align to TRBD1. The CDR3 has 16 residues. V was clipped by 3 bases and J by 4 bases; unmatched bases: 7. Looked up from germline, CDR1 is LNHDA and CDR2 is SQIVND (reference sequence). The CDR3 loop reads CASSIPGQGPNQPQHF. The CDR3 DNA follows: TGTGCCAGTAGTATCCCGGGACAGGGACCAAATCAGCCCCAGCATTTT.

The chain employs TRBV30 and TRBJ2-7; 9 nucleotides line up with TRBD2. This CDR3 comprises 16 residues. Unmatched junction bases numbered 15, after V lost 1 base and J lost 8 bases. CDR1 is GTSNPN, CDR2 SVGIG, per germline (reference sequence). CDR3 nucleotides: TGTGCCTGGAGTGACCAATTAGCGGGGGCCCGCTATCAGCAGTACTTC. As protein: CAWSDQLAGARYQQYF.

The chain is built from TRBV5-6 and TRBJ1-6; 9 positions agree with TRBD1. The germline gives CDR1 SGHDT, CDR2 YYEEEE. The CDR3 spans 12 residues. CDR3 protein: CASHRGHSPLHF. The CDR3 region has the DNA TGTGCAAGCCACAGGGGGCATTCACCCCTCCACTTT.

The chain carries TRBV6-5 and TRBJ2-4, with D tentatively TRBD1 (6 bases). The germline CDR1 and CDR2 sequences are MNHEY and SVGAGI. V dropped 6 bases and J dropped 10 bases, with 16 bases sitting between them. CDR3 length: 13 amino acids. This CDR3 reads CASRPGHSGIQYF. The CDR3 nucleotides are TGTGCCAGCAGACCGGGACATTCCGGAATTCAGTACTTC.

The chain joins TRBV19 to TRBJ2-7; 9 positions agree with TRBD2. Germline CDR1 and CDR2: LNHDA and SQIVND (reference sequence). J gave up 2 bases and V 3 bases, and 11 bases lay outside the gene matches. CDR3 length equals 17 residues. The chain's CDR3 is CASSIFPAGGTPYEQYF. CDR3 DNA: TGTGCCAGTAGTATTTTCCCCGCGGGAGGGACCCCCTACGAGCAGTACTTC.

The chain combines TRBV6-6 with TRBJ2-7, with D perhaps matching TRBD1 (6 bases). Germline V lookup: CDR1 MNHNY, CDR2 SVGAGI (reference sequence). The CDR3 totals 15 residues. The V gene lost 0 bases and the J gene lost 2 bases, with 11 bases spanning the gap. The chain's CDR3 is CASSYSGQGPYEQYF. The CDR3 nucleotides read TGTGCCAGCAGTTACTCTGGGCAGGGGCCCTACGAGCAGTACTTC.

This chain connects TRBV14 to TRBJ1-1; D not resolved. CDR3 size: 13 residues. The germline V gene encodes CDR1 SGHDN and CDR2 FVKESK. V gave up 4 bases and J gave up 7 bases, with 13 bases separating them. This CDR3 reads CASSRAPTGEAFF. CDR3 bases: TGTGCCAGCAGCCGAGCTCCAACCGGTGAAGCTTTCTTT.

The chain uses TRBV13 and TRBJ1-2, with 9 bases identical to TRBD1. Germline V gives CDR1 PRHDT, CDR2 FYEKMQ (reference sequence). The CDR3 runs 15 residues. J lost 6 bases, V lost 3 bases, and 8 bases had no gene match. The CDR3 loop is CASSFHTGGEDGYTF. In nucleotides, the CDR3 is TGTGCCAGCAGCTTTCATACAGGGGGCGAGGATGGCTACACCTTC.

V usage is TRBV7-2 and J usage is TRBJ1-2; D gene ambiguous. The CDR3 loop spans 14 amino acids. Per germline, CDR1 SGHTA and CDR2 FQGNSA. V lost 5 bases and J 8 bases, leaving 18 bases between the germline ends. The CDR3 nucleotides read TGTGCCAGCAGCCGCGGGGTGGATTTGGAGGGCTACACCTTC. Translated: CASSRGVDLEGYTF. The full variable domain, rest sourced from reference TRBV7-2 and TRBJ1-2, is GAGVSQSPSNKVTEKGKDVELRCDPISGHTALYWYRQSLGQGLEFLIYFQGNSAPDKSGLPSDRFSAERTGGSVSTLTIQRTQQEDSAVYLCASSRGVDLEGYTFGSGTRLTVV.

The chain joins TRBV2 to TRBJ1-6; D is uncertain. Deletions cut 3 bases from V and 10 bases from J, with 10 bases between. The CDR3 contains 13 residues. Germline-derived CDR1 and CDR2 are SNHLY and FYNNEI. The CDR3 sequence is CASSEGRTSPLHF. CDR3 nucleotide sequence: TGTGCCAGCAGTGAGGGGAGAACCTCACCCCTCCACTTT.

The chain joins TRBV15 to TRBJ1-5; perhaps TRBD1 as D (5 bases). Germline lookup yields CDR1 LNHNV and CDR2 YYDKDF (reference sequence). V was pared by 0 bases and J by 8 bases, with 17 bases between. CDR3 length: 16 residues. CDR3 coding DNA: TGTGCCACCAGCAGAGACAGGGTAGCCAAGTCGGAGCCCCAGCATTTT. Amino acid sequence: CATSRDRVAKSEPQHF.

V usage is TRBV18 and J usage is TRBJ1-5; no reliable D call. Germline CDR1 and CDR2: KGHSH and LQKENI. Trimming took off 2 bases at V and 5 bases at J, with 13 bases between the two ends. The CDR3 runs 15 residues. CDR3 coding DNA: TGTGCCAGCTCACCAATGACCCAGAGGGATCAGCCCCAGCATTTT. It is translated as CASSPMTQRDQPQHF.

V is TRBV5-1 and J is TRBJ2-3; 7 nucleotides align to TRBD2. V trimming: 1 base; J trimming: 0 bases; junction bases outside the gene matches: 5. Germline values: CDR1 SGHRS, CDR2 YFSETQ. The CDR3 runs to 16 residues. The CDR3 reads CASSLSGNPSTDTQYF. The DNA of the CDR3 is TGCGCCAGCAGCTTGAGCGGGAACCCTAGCACAGATACGCAGTATTTT.

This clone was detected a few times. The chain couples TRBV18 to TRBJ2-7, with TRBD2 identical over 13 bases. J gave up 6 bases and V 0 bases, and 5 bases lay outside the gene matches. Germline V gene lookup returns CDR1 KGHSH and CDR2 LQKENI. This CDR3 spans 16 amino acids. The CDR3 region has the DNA TGTGCCAGCTCACCACCCGGACTAGCGGGAGAGAGCGAGCAGTACTTC. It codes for CASSPPGLAGESEQYF. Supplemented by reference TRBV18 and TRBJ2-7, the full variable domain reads NAGVMQNPRHLVRRRGQEARLRCSPMKGHSHVYWYRQLPEEGLKFMVYLQKENIIDESGMPKERFSAEFPKEGPSILRIQQVVRGDSAAYFCASSPPGLAGESEQYFGPGTRLTVT.